This T cell receptor (beta chain) was sequenced during a study of Graves' ophthalmopathy and Graves' hyperthyroidism. On the study more broadly: At initial diagnosis, peripheral blood was obtained, and this preceded any treatment.

The study's findings and limits: The model's ophthalmopathy progression predictions had approximately 71% sensitivity and 72.22% specificity.

This CDR3 contains 14 residues. CDR1 is MRHNA, CDR2 SNTAGT, per germline. Scientists amplified the TCR beta CDR3 regions from RNA transcripts. HTBI-primed RT-PCR formed the first round, and a multiplex PCR formed the second. TCRdb used MiXCR to reprocess the multiplex PCR reads, holding one entry per CDR3 protein. This repertoire shows 350,000 to 400,000 distinct CDR3 sequences, approximately 20% found once; its top ten account for 1.6%. As concerns this clonotype: Its antigen is as yet unknown. Relative to the germline gene, one junction end is altered; a read error may explain this.

Orbital computed tomography, together with clinical symptoms, serum thyroxine, TRAb and thyroid ultrasound, was used for diagnosis. The authors used Ficoll-Paque density gradient centrifugation to separate PBMCs. The input was more than 8 ml of fresh peripheral blood. The TCR comes from a woman aged 18-29 years with Graves' ophthalmopathy. Material: peripheral blood. The J gene is TRBJ2-5, the V gene TRBV6-4; 8 nucleotides line up with TRBD2. The CDR3 spells CATSESGGGETQYF. CDR3 DNA: TGTGCCACCAGTGAGTCCGGGGGGGGAGAGACCCAGTACTTC.